This passage covers 16 T cell receptor beta chains from one sample sequenced in a study of blood T cell repertoires in COVID-19. TCRdb's table, derived via immunoSEQ multiplex PCR, lists solely in-frame clones and lacks some. The sample lists about 200,000 clones; approximately 90% were seen once. Sequenced material: peripheral blood. These receptors originate from a man aged 50-60 years with COVID-19, enrolled during active disease.

This clone came up a few times. V gene TRBV5-1 combines with J gene TRBJ1-2; possibly TRBD1 for D (5 bases). Looked up from germline, CDR1 is SGHRS and CDR2 is YFSETQ. CDR3 length: 15 residues. Trimming shortened V by 0 bases and J by 4 bases, and 13 bases separated the two germline ends. The CDR3 sequence: CASSLEGSGIYGYTF. The CDR3 DNA is TGCGCCAGCAGCTTGGAGGGGTCAGGGATCTATGGCTACACCTTC. Full variable domain (rest looked up from reference TRBV5-1 and TRBJ1-2): KAGVTQTPRYLIKTRGQQVTLSCSPISGHRSVSWYQQTPGQGLQFLFEYFSETQRNKGNFPGRFSGRQFSNSRSEMNVSTLELGDSALYLCASSLEGSGIYGYTFGSGTRLTVV.

The chain's CDR3 is CASSLATGLQYF. The CDR3 region has the DNA TGTGCCAGCAGCTTAGCCACAGGTCTACAGTACTTC. This chain joins TRBV11-2 and TRBJ2-7; possible D gene TRBD1, 5 bases. Trimming took 1 base from V and 10 from J, leaving 11 bases between them. Germline-derived CDR1 and CDR2 are SGHAT and FQNNGV. CDR3 length: 12 residues.

This clone was found once. This sequence joins TRBV6-6 and TRBJ1-2; D call uncertain. CDR3 size: 11 residues. The V gene's germline CDR1 is MNHNY and CDR2 SVGAGI (reference sequence). The V and J ends lost 4 bases and 2 bases respectively, with 2 bases between them. CDR3 sequence (DNA): TGTGCCAGCAGTTCGAACTATGGCTACACCTTC. It encodes CASSSNYGYTF.

This clone was detected only a few times. This chain connects TRBV27 to TRBJ2-2, with 9 nucleotides matching TRBD1. Germline CDR1 reads MNHEY; CDR2 reads SMNVEV (reference sequence). Losses at the gene ends were 4 bases for V and 7 bases for J; bases not matched to a gene: 10. This CDR3 has 16 residues. The chain's CDR3 is CASSSNRGHGNGELFF. In nucleotides, the CDR3 is TGTGCCAGCAGTTCCAACAGGGGGCATGGGAACGGGGAGCTGTTTTTT.

V usage is TRBV19 and J usage is TRBJ2-5, with 9 bases matching TRBD1. The CDR3 has 16 residues. With V trimmed by 7 bases and J by 5 bases, 14 bases remained unmatched. Germline V lookup: CDR1 LNHDA, CDR2 SQIVND (reference sequence). This CDR3 reads CASIPPLDRGGETQYF. CDR3 coding DNA: TGTGCCAGTATCCCCCCTCTGGACAGGGGTGGGGAGACCCAGTACTTC. Variable domain in full (rest from reference TRBV19 and TRBJ2-5): DGGITQSPKYLFRKEGQNVTLSCEQNLNHDAMYWYRQDPGQGLRLIYYSQIVNDFQKGDIAEGYSVSREKKESFPLTVTSAQKNPTAFYLCASIPPLDRGGETQYFGPGTRLLVL.

The chain carries TRBV6-6 and TRBJ2-2, with 10 bases fitting TRBD1. Losses at the gene ends were 5 bases for V and 0 bases for J; bases not matched to a gene: 3. The CDR3 is 16 residues long. The germline CDR1 and CDR2 sequences are MNHNY and SVGAGI (reference sequence). Written as DNA, the CDR3 is TGTGCCAGCAGTGCCGGGACAGGGGCGAACACCGGGGAGCTGTTTTTT. It encodes CASSAGTGANTGELFF.

The V gene is TRBV18, the J gene TRBJ2-6, with 13 bases aligning to TRBD2. This CDR3 is 19 amino acids long. Per the germline V gene, CDR1 is KGHSH and CDR2 is LQKENI. V lost 5 bases and J lost 0; bases outside the gene matches: 7. For the CDR3, the DNA is TGTGCCAGCTCATCCGGGACTAGCGGGGCCCCCTCTGGGGCCAACGTCCTGACTTTC. Its protein product is CASSSGTSGAPSGANVLTF.

This sequence joins TRBV5-6 and TRBJ2-7, with 7 bases lining up with TRBD1. The V segment lost 2 bases and the J segment 4 bases; nucleotides outside the gene matches: 9. Germline V CDR1 and CDR2: SGHDT, YYEEEE. The CDR3 loop spans 15 amino acids. The CDR3 sequence is CASSFVDRKNYEQYF. The CDR3 DNA sequence: TGTGCCAGCAGCTTCGTGGACAGGAAGAATTACGAGCAGTACTTC.

The genes are TRBV30 and TRBJ2-3; TRBD1 agrees at 7 bases. The CDR3 spans 15 residues. The junction had 11 bases not matched to a gene; V was cut back by 8 bases and J by 0 bases. Germline loops: CDR1 GTSNPN, CDR2 SVGIG (reference sequence). In DNA form, the CDR3 reads TGTGCCGCGGCCCCCCGCAGGGGGAGCACAGATACGCAGTATTTT. Its protein is CAAAPRRGSTDTQYF.

The chain joins TRBV10-3 to TRBJ2-5, with TRBD1 as a possible D gene (6 bases). This CDR3 contains 14 residues. V was clipped by 0 bases and J by 2 bases, with 7 bases between them. The germline gives CDR1 ENHRY, CDR2 SYGVKD. CDR3 residues: CAISESTGQETQYF. CDR3 nucleotide sequence: TGTGCCATCAGTGAGTCAACAGGGCAAGAGACCCAGTACTTC.

The chain is built from TRBV5-1 and TRBJ2-2; possible D gene TRBD2, 6 bases. Germline CDR1 is SGHRS and CDR2 is YFSETQ. The CDR3 is made up of 14 amino acids. Trimming took off 0 bases at V and 6 bases at J, with 9 bases between the two ends. The DNA of the CDR3 is TGCGCCAGCAGCTTGGGACTAGTTGCCGGGGAGCTGTTTTTT. It encodes CASSLGLVAGELFF.

The gene calls are TRBV3-1 (or the pseudogene TRBV3-2) and TRBJ2-7; 9 bases match TRBD1. The CDR3 runs to 14 residues. CDR1 is LGHDT, CDR2 YNNKEL, per germline (reference sequence). V shed 4 bases, J shed 5 bases, and the junction held 6 bases outside the gene matches. The CDR3 loop is CASSPHRGLDEQYF. For the CDR3, the DNA is TGTGCCAGCAGCCCTCACAGGGGGCTCGACGAGCAGTACTTC.

The genes are TRBV6-4 and TRBJ2-1, with TRBD1 matching over 10 bases. With 2 bases clipped from V and 5 bases from J, the junction kept 3 bases outside the gene matches. The CDR3 sequence is 15 residues long. The germline gives CDR1 MRHNA, CDR2 SNTAGT. CDR3 nucleotide sequence: TGTGCCAGCAGTGACCCCGGGACAGGGGACAATGAGCAGTTCTTC. It specifies CASSDPGTGDNEQFF.

The V call is TRBV10-3, the J call TRBJ2-2, with 7 positions matching TRBD2. This CDR3 region has 15 residues. The germline CDR1 and CDR2 sequences are ENHRY and SYGVKD. Losses at the gene ends were 11 bases for V and 0 bases for J; bases not matched to a gene: 9. The CDR3 here is CAASSGEANTGELFF. CDR3 coding DNA: TGTGCCGCATCAAGCGGGGAAGCGAACACCGGGGAGCTGTTTTTT.

The rearrangement joins TRBV13 to TRBJ1-6, with a weak D call TRBD1 (5 bases). The V end lost 2 bases, the J end lost 6 bases, and 8 bases lay between the germline ends. The length of the CDR3 is 14 residues. In germline, CDR1 is PRHDT, CDR2 FYEKMQ (reference sequence). CDR3 loop: CASSLWGTNSPLHF. CDR3 sequence (DNA): TGTGCCAGCAGCTTATGGGGCACTAATTCACCCCTCCACTTT.

This sequence joins TRBV19 and TRBJ2-7; D might be TRBD2 (6 bases). Between the trimmed V and J ends, which lost 1 base and 0 bases, there was a span of 10 bases. The CDR3 spans 15 residues. Germline-derived CDR1 and CDR2 are LNHDA and SQIVND (reference sequence). The CDR3 DNA reads TGTGCCAGTAGTATAGCGGGAGCCCCCTCCTACGAGCAGTACTTC. Translation: CASSIAGAPSYEQYF.